These 22 T cell receptor beta chains were all obtained from the same sample, sequenced in a study of technical replicates of blood from several donors. The repertoire was sequenced with immunoSEQ multiplex PCR; TCRdb's copy has only in-frame clones and lacks some. Of 50,000 to 70,000 clones listed, approximately 86% were seen once; the top ten hold less than 6%. The specimen was PBMCs. The receptors were gathered from a human donor in good health. Some clones in this sample may be carry-over from other donors' samples.

V is TRBV4-3 and J is TRBJ2-1, with 13 positions matching TRBD2. Per germline, CDR1 LGHNA and CDR2 YSLEER. This CDR3 has 16 residues. V shed 2 bases, J shed 7 bases, and the junction held 5 bases outside the gene matches. The CDR3 is CASSQPGTSGTNEQFF. In DNA, the CDR3 is TGCGCCAGCAGCCAACCCGGGACTAGCGGGACAAATGAGCAGTTCTTC.

The V and J genes are TRBV13 and TRBJ2-1, with a possible D match to TRBD1 (5 bases). Trimming left V 3 bases short and J 10 bases short, with 7 bases between. The germline gives CDR1 PRHDT, CDR2 FYEKMQ (reference sequence). The CDR3 totals 11 residues. In DNA, the CDR3 is TGTGCCAGCAGCTTTAACAGGGAGCAGTTCTTC. This codes for CASSFNREQFF.

This chain joins TRBV20-1 and TRBJ1-2; D might be TRBD1 (6 bases). From germline, CDR1 is DFQATT and CDR2 SNEGSKA (reference sequence). Trimming stripped 6 bases from V and 7 bases from J, with 12 bases between. The CDR3 extends over 11 amino acids. CDR3 DNA: TGCAGTGCCGGGGACAAATCTGGCTACACCTTC. Protein product: CSAGDKSGYTF.

The chain joins TRBV12-5 to TRBJ2-3; TRBD2 might be the D (6 bases). The CDR3 has 16 amino acids. Germline assignment: CDR1 LGHNT and CDR2 FRNRAP. V was cut by 0 bases and J by 3 bases, with 13 bases left in between. CDR3 region: CASGLVLGGRTDTQYF. Written as DNA, the CDR3 is TGTGCTAGTGGTTTGGTACTTGGAGGGAGGACAGATACGCAGTATTTT.

The rearrangement joins TRBV30 to TRBJ1-2; no firm D call. Germline loops: CDR1 GTSNPN, CDR2 SVGIG (reference sequence). Trimming stripped 0 bases from V and 8 bases from J, with 10 bases between. The CDR3 covers 12 residues. CDR3 DNA: TGTGCCTGGAGTGTACCTTCAGAAGGCTACACCTTC. Its translation is CAWSVPSEGYTF.

This sequence joins TRBV5-4 and TRBJ2-5, with TRBD2 matching 13 bases. Germline V gene sequence: CDR1 SGHNT, CDR2 YYREEE (reference sequence). V shed 7 bases and J 5 bases; nucleotides not matched to a gene: 11. The CDR3 length is 16 residues. CDR3 DNA: TGTGCCAGCCGGGATGGACTAGCGGGAGTGGGGGAGACCCAGTACTTC. This codes for CASRDGLAGVGETQYF.

V gene TRBV7-6 combines with J gene TRBJ2-7, with D maybe TRBD2 (7 bases). CDR1 is SGHVS and CDR2 is FNYEAQ in the germline V gene. Trimming removed 5 bases at V and 1 base at J, with 15 bases between. The CDR3 covers 15 residues. CDR3 sequence (DNA): TGTGCCAGCAGCCCTGAGGGGGGGGTATCCTACGAGCAGTACTTC. This encodes CASSPEGGVSYEQYF. The full variable domain, rest sourced from reference TRBV7-6 and TRBJ2-7, is GAGVSQSPRYKVTKRGQDVALRCDPISGHVSLYWYRQALGQGPEFLTYFNYEAQQDKSGLPNDRFSAERPEGSISTLTIQRTEQRDSAMYRCASSPEGGVSYEQYFGPGTRLTVT.

V and J are TRBV5-5 and TRBJ1-2, with D unresolved. The CDR3 consists of 15 residues. Looked up from germline, CDR1 is SGHKS and CDR2 is YYEKEE (reference sequence). The V gene lost 2 bases and the J gene lost 0 bases, with 11 bases spanning the gap. DNA of the CDR3: TGTGCCAGCAGCTTTGAGGGTTCAGCTAACTATGGCTACACCTTC. This translates into CASSFEGSANYGYTF.

The J gene is TRBJ2-7, the V gene TRBV6-5, with D maybe TRBD2 (6 bases). CDR3 length: 14 residues. The ends were cut back, 9 bases at V and 6 bases at J, with 21 bases in the middle. Looked up from germline, CDR1 is MNHEY and CDR2 is SVGAGI. This chain's CDR3 is CASRVGRRPSEQYF. The CDR3 DNA reads as TGTGCCAGTCGCGTGGGGAGGCGCCCCAGCGAGCAGTACTTC.

The J gene is TRBJ2-7, the V gene TRBV7-8; 15 nucleotides line up with TRBD2. The CDR3 runs to 16 residues. The V gene end was trimmed by 5 bases and the J gene end by 5 bases; junction bases not matched to a gene: 7. The germline V gene encodes CDR1 SGHVS and CDR2 FQNEAQ. CDR3 in amino acids: CASSPGTSGGRNEQYF. The CDR3, as DNA: TGTGCCAGCAGCCCAGGGACTAGCGGGGGGAGGAACGAGCAGTACTTC. Full variable domain (outside the CDR3, taken from reference TRBV7-8 and TRBJ2-7): GAGVSQSPRYKVAKRGQDVALRCDPISGHVSLFWYQQALGQGPEFLTYFQNEAQLDKSGLPSDRFFAERPEGSVSTLKIQRTQQEDSAVYLCASSPGTSGGRNEQYFGPGTRLTVT.

This clone was seen once. This rearrangement joins TRBV30 to TRBJ2-7; 10 nucleotides agree with TRBD1. V dropped 7 bases and J dropped 1; count of bases not matched to a gene: 1. Germline values: CDR1 GTSNPN, CDR2 SVGIG (reference sequence). The CDR3 totals 12 residues. CDR3 amino acids: CALDRGSYEQYF. The CDR3 DNA reads as TGTGCCTTGGACAGGGGGTCCTACGAGCAGTACTTC.

V is TRBV13 and J is TRBJ2-1; 12 nucleotides align to TRBD2. The junction had 15 bases not matched to a gene; V was cut back by 5 bases and J by 10 bases. Germline loops: CDR1 PRHDT, CDR2 FYEKMQ (reference sequence). This CDR3 is built from 17 residues. CDR3 in amino acids: CASSLRTSGVTVREQFF. DNA for the CDR3: TGTGCCAGCAGCCTAAGGACTAGCGGGGTTACGGTTCGGGAGCAGTTCTTC.

The chain links TRBV10-3 to TRBJ2-3; possibly TRBD2 for D (5 bases). Per germline, CDR1 ENHRY and CDR2 SYGVKD. The length of the CDR3 is 19 residues. Trimming left V 2 bases short and J 1 base short, with 22 bases between. DNA for the CDR3: TGTGCCATCAGTGAGGGCCACGGGAACCCTTTCCCCCGCACAGATACGCAGTATTTT. Encoded protein: CAISEGHGNPFPRTDTQYF.

This chain connects TRBV4-3 to TRBJ2-1; D gene uncertain. Germline CDR1 and CDR2: LGHNA and YSLEER. This CDR3 region has 16 residues. V lost 1 base to trimming and J lost 1 base, with 11 bases between them. CDR3 sequence reads: CASSQGDLISYNEQFF. The CDR3 DNA is TGCGCCAGCAGCCAAGGCGATCTGATTTCCTACAATGAGCAGTTCTTC.

The CDR3 region is CASSPLKGALNTEAFF. The CDR3 nucleotides are TGTGCCAGCTCACCTTTAAAGGGGGCCTTGAACACTGAAGCTTTCTTT. The chain carries TRBV18 and TRBJ1-1; 7 bases agree with TRBD1. The length of the CDR3 is 16 residues. V lost 3 bases to trimming and J lost 0 bases; unmatched junction nucleotides: 7. Germline CDR1 is KGHSH and CDR2 is LQKENI.

V and J are TRBV4-3 and TRBJ2-7, with 9 bases fitting TRBD1. Germline CDR1 LGHNA, CDR2 YSLEER. Germline trimming cut 1 base from V and 1 base from J; bases unmatched to any gene: 2. This CDR3 contains 15 residues. The CDR3 is CASSQAGTGSYEQYF. In DNA form, the CDR3 reads TGCGCCAGCAGCCAAGCTGGGACAGGGTCCTACGAGCAGTACTTC.

Comments on this clone: Other DNA sequences of this sample code for an identical CDR3. The V gene is TRBV29-1, the J gene TRBJ1-1; tentatively, D is TRBD1 (6 bases). Germline CDR1 SQVTM, CDR2 ANQGSEA. Trimming removed 7 bases at V and 1 base at J, with 13 bases between. The CDR3 spans 13 residues. The CDR3: CSARQDENTEAFF. CDR3 DNA sequence: TGCAGCGCCAGACAGGACGAGAACACTGAAGCTTTCTTT.

As for this clone: Other DNA sequences from this sample encode an identical CDR3 as well. The V call is TRBV5-1, the J call TRBJ1-2, with D possibly matching TRBD1 (6 bases). The CDR3 is made up of 13 amino acids. Germline CDR1 SGHRS, CDR2 YFSETQ. With 4 bases removed from V and 6 bases from J, the gap between germline ends came to 13 bases. CDR3 sequence reads: CASSVQGGDGYTF. The CDR3 DNA reads TGCGCCAGCAGCGTACAGGGTGGGGATGGCTACACCTTC. The full variable domain, completed using reference TRBV5-1 and TRBJ1-2, is KAGVTQTPRYLIKTRGQQVTLSCSPISGHRSVSWYQQTPGQGLQFLFEYFSETQRNKGNFPGRFSGRQFSNSRSEMNVSTLELGDSALYLCASSVQGGDGYTFGSGTRLTVV.

This clone appeared once. This chain connects TRBV7-6 to TRBJ2-2, with TRBD1 matching 7 bases. Germline trimming cut 6 bases from V and 3 bases from J; bases unmatched to any gene: 13. CDR1 and CDR2 (germline): SGHVS, FNYEAQ. The CDR3 has 17 residues. The CDR3: CASRRQGAPMDTGELFF. CDR3 DNA sequence: TGTGCCAGCAGACGACAGGGTGCCCCCATGGACACCGGGGAGCTGTTTTTT.

The chain is built from TRBV5-1 and TRBJ1-6; 10 nucleotides match TRBD1. V trimming: 0 bases; J trimming: 7 bases; junction bases outside the gene matches: 1. This CDR3 is 15 amino acids long. The germline V gene has CDR1 SGHRS and CDR2 YFSETQ. In DNA, the CDR3 is TGCGCCAGCAGCTTGGGGACAGGGGGAAATTCACCCCTCCACTTT. Amino acid sequence: CASSLGTGGNSPLHF. The full variable domain, its missing parts supplied by reference TRBV5-1 and TRBJ1-6, is KAGVTQTPRYLIKTRGQQVTLSCSPISGHRSVSWYQQTPGQGLQFLFEYFSETQRNKGNFPGRFSGRQFSNSRSEMNVSTLELGDSALYLCASSLGTGGNSPLHFGNGTRLTVT.

The CDR3 sequence: CASSYLDSNYGYTF. The CDR3 bases are TGTGCCAGCAGTTATTTAGACAGCAACTATGGCTACACCTTC. V is TRBV6-6 and J is TRBJ1-2; D possibly corresponds to TRBD1 (5 bases). The CDR3 extends over 14 amino acids. Germline V CDR1 and CDR2: MNHNY, SVGAGI (reference sequence). The V gene lost 3 bases and the J gene lost 2 bases, with 10 bases spanning the gap.

J is TRBJ2-1 and V is TRBV7-6; 13 bases are a match to TRBD2. Germline CDR1 reads SGHVS; CDR2 reads FNYEAQ. V lost 0 bases and J lost 0; bases outside the gene matches: 2. The CDR3 is made up of 18 amino acids. For the CDR3, the DNA is TGTGCCAGCAGCTTAGCGCGGACTAGCGGGAGCTCCTACAATGAGCAGTTCTTC. Residues: CASSLARTSGSSYNEQFF.